Below are 26 T cell receptor beta chains sequenced from a single sample in a study of shared clonotypes between healthy human individuals. Sequencing used immunoSEQ multiplex PCR; TCRdb keeps in-frame clones, though not all of them. The sample gives 2 million or so clones, around 95% of which show up once; roughly 0.13% is in the top ten. The sequenced sample was naive CD4+ T cells sorted from blood. Subset reported: CD45RA+ positively selected. Every receptor here comes from a young man in good health.

V gene TRBV7-9 combines with J gene TRBJ1-6; 7 bases match TRBD1. The CDR3 spans 15 residues. Looked up from germline, CDR1 is SEHNR and CDR2 is FQNEAQ (reference sequence). V shed 4 bases and J 4 bases; nucleotides not matched to a gene: 4. CDR3 residues: CASSSRQGYNSPLHF. The CDR3 coding sequence is TGTGCCAGCAGCTCACGACAGGGTTATAATTCACCCCTCCACTTT.

The chain recombines TRBV19 with TRBJ2-4; a possible D gene is TRBD2 (5 bases). V lost 5 bases and J 0 bases, leaving 14 bases between the germline ends. Germline CDR1 LNHDA, CDR2 SQIVND (reference sequence). The CDR3 runs to 16 residues. The CDR3 loop is CASSDRETLAKNIQYF. CDR3 DNA: TGTGCCAGTAGTGACCGGGAAACACTAGCCAAAAACATTCAGTACTTC.

The gene calls are TRBV5-4 and TRBJ2-7, with 9 nucleotides matching TRBD2. The CDR3 sequence is 15 residues long. The junction had 10 bases not matched to a gene; V was cut back by 4 bases and J by 5 bases. Germline values: CDR1 SGHNT, CDR2 YYREEE (reference sequence). The CDR3 DNA reads TGTGCCAGCAGCCCTAGGGGCGGGGGGGCCGACGAGCAGTACTTC. Translation: CASSPRGGGADEQYF.

With regard to this clone: The sample contains more than one DNA sequence encoding this CDR3. The chain recombines TRBV28 with TRBJ1-1; D possibly corresponds to TRBD1 (5 bases). Germline assignment: CDR1 MDHEN and CDR2 SYDVKM. Between the trimmed V and J ends, which lost 3 bases and 1 base, there was a span of 9 bases. The CDR3 extends over 14 amino acids. CDR3 DNA sequence: TGTGCCAGCAGTTTGGCAGGGCCGAACACTGAAGCTTTCTTT. Amino acid sequence: CASSLAGPNTEAFF.

The chain combines TRBV21-1 with TRBJ2-7; the DNA was not used to check the table's D call, TRBD1. TRBV21-1 is a pseudogene locus. The CDR3 contains 17 residues. CDR3 amino acids: CASSDPSPGESSYEQYF. In DNA form, the CDR3 reads TGTGCCAGCAGCGACCCGTCCCCAGGGGAGAGCTCCTACGAGCAGTACTTC.

The genes are TRBV19 and TRBJ2-1; 8 nucleotides agree with TRBD2. Germline trimming cut 1 base from V and 4 bases from J; bases unmatched to any gene: 3. The CDR3 is 15 residues long. Looked up from germline, CDR1 is LNHDA and CDR2 is SQIVND (reference sequence). The CDR3 sequence is CASSIGVAGYNEQFF. CDR3 nucleotide sequence: TGTGCCAGTAGTATAGGGGTAGCGGGGTACAATGAGCAGTTCTTC.

The V and J genes are TRBV11-2 and TRBJ2-3; 8 positions agree with TRBD2. This CDR3 is built from 17 residues. CDR1 and CDR2 from the germline V gene are SGHAT and FQNNGV. V was pared by 2 bases and J by 1 base, with 8 bases of the junction left unmatched. This CDR3 is CASSLTASGGGTDTQYF. In DNA, the CDR3 is TGTGCCAGCAGCTTAACCGCCAGCGGGGGAGGCACAGATACGCAGTATTTT.

The chain uses TRBV7-2 and TRBJ2-4, with 9 bases identical to TRBD2. Germline CDR1 is SGHTA and CDR2 is FQGNSA. Trimming at V came to 5 bases and at J to 6 bases, leaving 5 bases not matched to a gene. CDR3 length equals 14 residues. The CDR3 protein is CASSLGTSRNIQYF. The CDR3 DNA follows: TGTGCCAGCAGCCTAGGGACTAGCCGAAACATTCAGTACTTC. The full variable domain, its missing parts supplied by reference TRBV7-2 and TRBJ2-4, is GAGVSQSPSNKVTEKGKDVELRCDPISGHTALYWYRQSLGQGLEFLIYFQGNSAPDKSGLPSDRFSAERTGGSVSTLTIQRTQQEDSAVYLCASSLGTSRNIQYFGAGTRLSVL.

This clone was counted a single time. The rearrangement links TRBV10-1 to TRBJ2-7; D might be TRBD1 or TRBD2, each matching 5 bases. This CDR3 contains 13 residues. Trimming left V 5 bases short and J 3 bases short, with 11 bases between. The V gene's germline CDR1 is WNHNN and CDR2 SYGVQD (reference sequence). The CDR3 DNA reads as TGCGCCAGCAGTTCGGGACCCTACTACGAGCAGTACTTC. It codes for CASSSGPYYEQYF.

The chain combines TRBV30 with TRBJ2-1; TRBD2 aligns across 14 bases. Trimming removed 2 bases from V and 4 bases from J; junction bases left unmatched: 7. Germline V gene sequence: CDR1 GTSNPN, CDR2 SVGIG (reference sequence). The CDR3 has 17 residues. CDR3 in DNA: TGTGCCTGGAGTACATTCCGGACTAGCGGGAGGTACAATGAGCAGTTCTTC. Translated, it gives CAWSTFRTSGRYNEQFF.

The sample holds a few counts of this clone. The sample contains more than one DNA sequence encoding this CDR3. The V call is TRBV5-1, the J call TRBJ2-7, with 8 nucleotides matching TRBD1. The CDR3 totals 14 residues. With 0 bases clipped from V and 4 bases from J, the junction kept 3 bases outside the gene matches. Germline V gives CDR1 SGHRS, CDR2 YFSETQ. CDR3 sequence reads: CASSLAGGSYEQYF. DNA for the CDR3: TGCGCCAGCAGCTTGGCAGGGGGCTCTTACGAGCAGTACTTC.

The chain is built from TRBV11-2 and TRBJ1-4; TRBD1 matches at 9 bases. V lost 5 bases and J lost 7; bases outside the gene matches: 8. The CDR3 is 15 amino acids. Per the germline V gene, CDR1 is SGHAT and CDR2 is FQNNGV. The chain's CDR3 is CASSSPRDRAEKLFF. CDR3 nucleotide sequence: TGTGCCAGCAGCAGCCCCCGGGACAGGGCTGAAAAACTGTTTTTT.

V usage is TRBV25-1 and J usage is TRBJ2-7; no reliable D call. The CDR3 is 13 residues long. CDR1 is MGHDK, CDR2 SYGVNS, per germline. V was trimmed by 4 bases and J by 3 bases, leaving 10 bases between them. The CDR3: CASSGRGFYEQYF. The DNA of the CDR3 is TGTGCCAGCAGTGGTAGAGGATTCTACGAGCAGTACTTC.

The chain recombines TRBV10-3 with TRBJ1-4; D might be TRBD1 (5 bases). This CDR3 region has 13 residues. Trimming took 10 bases from V and 8 from J, leaving 17 bases between them. CDR1 is ENHRY, CDR2 SYGVKD, per germline. The DNA of the CDR3 is TGTGCCACCCTACCGGGACCAGGAGAAAAACTGTTTTTT. Amino acid sequence: CATLPGPGEKLFF.

This chain uses TRBV5-1 with TRBJ1-1; a weak D match, TRBD1 (5 bases). The germline V and J ends were trimmed by 0 bases and 4 bases, with 10 bases remaining between them. Germline V gene lookup returns CDR1 SGHRS and CDR2 YFSETQ. The CDR3 is 14 residues long. The DNA of the CDR3 is TGCGCCAGCAGCTTGGACAACGGGGGCACTGAAGCTTTCTTT. The encoded protein is CASSLDNGGTEAFF. Full variable domain (outside the CDR3, taken from reference TRBV5-1 and TRBJ1-1): KAGVTQTPRYLIKTRGQQVTLSCSPISGHRSVSWYQQTPGQGLQFLFEYFSETQRNKGNFPGRFSGRQFSNSRSEMNVSTLELGDSALYLCASSLDNGGTEAFFGQGTRLTVV.

This chain uses TRBV5-1 with TRBJ2-1; 14 bases are a match to TRBD2. This CDR3 region has 15 residues. V lost 3 bases, J lost 7 bases, and 3 bases stayed unmatched. Germline CDR1 SGHRS, CDR2 YFSETQ. The CDR3 DNA reads TGCGCCAGCAGCTCCGGGACTAGCGGGGGTAATGAGCAGTTCTTC. Amino acids: CASSSGTSGGNEQFF.

The chain has TRBV6-6 and TRBJ2-2; 8 nucleotides line up with TRBD1. The CDR3 runs 16 residues. Germline V CDR1 and CDR2: MNHNY, SVGAGI (reference sequence). The junction had 11 bases not matched to a gene; V was cut back by 5 bases and J by 6 bases. The CDR3 region is CASSKNAMTGAGELFF. CDR3 bases: TGTGCCAGCAGTAAGAACGCAATGACAGGGGCCGGGGAGCTGTTTTTT.

About this clone itself: A much larger clone sits a single nucleotide away, making a read error possible. The chain couples TRBV10-3 to TRBJ1-5; D perhaps matches TRBD1 (5 bases). V dropped 4 bases and J dropped 4 bases, with 11 bases sitting between them. The CDR3 consists of 14 residues. Germline CDR1 reads ENHRY; CDR2 reads SYGVKD. The chain's CDR3 is CAISAGPGNQPQHF. DNA of the CDR3: TGTGCCATCAGTGCGGGACCGGGGAATCAGCCCCAGCATTTT.

In this sample, this clone turned up once. The rearrangement links TRBV9 to TRBJ2-5, with D possibly being TRBD1 or TRBD2 (6 bases each). The germline V gene has CDR1 SGDLS and CDR2 YYNGEE. This CDR3 is built from 12 residues. V was clipped by 3 bases and J by 4 bases, with 7 bases between them. For the CDR3, the DNA is TGTGCCAGCAGCGGGGGGGCAGAGACCCAGTACTTC. Translating gives CASSGGAETQYF.

The rearrangement joins TRBV6-5 to TRBJ2-7, with 8 positions matching TRBD2. Germline V gene sequence: CDR1 MNHEY, CDR2 SVGAGI. J was trimmed by 6 bases and V by 2 bases; bases with no gene match: 9. This CDR3 is 15 amino acids long. The CDR3 coding sequence is TGTGCCAGCAGTTACGGGGGACTAGGAACTCTCGAGCAGTACTTC. Encoded protein: CASSYGGLGTLEQYF.

Of note for this clone: The sample carries other DNA sequences with the same CDR3. CDR3 region: CASSVGNTIYF. CDR3 DNA sequence: TGTGCCAGCAGCGTAGGGAACACCATATATTTT. V is TRBV9 and J is TRBJ1-3; D is unresolved. Between the trimmed V and J ends, which lost 0 bases and 7 bases, there was a span of 2 bases. This CDR3 is 11 amino acids long. Germline assignment: CDR1 SGDLS and CDR2 YYNGEE.

This chain links TRBV10-3 with TRBJ1-2, with D uncertain. The germline gives CDR1 ENHRY, CDR2 SYGVKD. Trimming left V 4 bases short and J 1 base short, with 1 base between. This CDR3 spans 11 amino acids. The CDR3 loop is CAISVNYGYTF. The CDR3 bases are TGTGCCATCAGTGTTAACTATGGCTACACCTTC.

This clone has just one count. The chain is built from TRBV9 and TRBJ2-2; 9 nucleotides agree with TRBD2. Per the germline V gene, CDR1 is SGDLS and CDR2 is YYNGEE. This CDR3 contains 16 residues. Trimming at V came to 0 bases and at J to 4 bases, leaving 4 bases not matched to a gene. CDR3 in amino acids: CASSVVSGSGTGELFF. DNA of the CDR3: TGTGCCAGCAGCGTAGTTAGCGGGAGTGGCACCGGGGAGCTGTTTTTT.

V gene TRBV10-1 combines with J gene TRBJ1-3; D not certain. Germline loops: CDR1 WNHNN, CDR2 SYGVQD (reference sequence). This CDR3 comprises 18 residues. Trimming removed 3 bases at V and 0 bases at J, with 18 bases between. CDR3 sequence reads: CASSDSPKGKSSGNTIYF. The CDR3 coding sequence is TGCGCCAGCAGTGATTCCCCGAAAGGGAAGAGCTCTGGAAACACCATATATTTT.

This chain connects TRBV5-4 to TRBJ2-7, with 8 bases matching TRBD1. The junction had 8 bases not matched to a gene; V was cut back by 4 bases and J by 5 bases. CDR1 and CDR2 (germline): SGHNT, YYREEE (reference sequence). This CDR3 is built from 14 residues. The CDR3 DNA sequence: TGTGCCAGCAGCCTTCGACAGGGGAGAAACGAGCAGTACTTC. Residues: CASSLRQGRNEQYF.

CDR3 DNA: TGCGCCAGCAGCTTGGCGAGTTGGGGGAGTCACGAAAAACTGTTTTTT. Amino acids: CASSLASWGSHEKLFF. The rearrangement links TRBV5-1 to TRBJ1-4; D is possibly TRBD1 (5 bases). CDR1 and CDR2 from the germline V gene are SGHRS and YFSETQ. Trimming took 0 bases from V and 8 from J, leaving 17 bases between them. CDR3 length equals 16 residues.